This paragraph covers one TCR beta chain sequence. As yet, its antigen is unknown. These data belong to a study of T cell clones after liver transplantation. The study's findings and limits: Small, mixed patient groups and varying post-transplant times limit these conclusions.

Only in-frame clones appear in the TCRdb table, and some are missing; sequencing was by immunoSEQ multiplex PCR. The data show 95,000 to 130,000 clones, with less than 95% seen just once and 0.65% to 0.85% held by the top ten. Unstimulated PBMCs were sorted into CD3+CD4+ and CD3+CD8+ populations. The CDR3 consists of 16 residues. Trimming removed 2 bases at V and 5 bases at J, with 13 bases between. Germline CDR1 is MNHEY and CDR2 is SMNVEV (reference sequence). The TCR sequence derives from a human patient who received a liver transplant. Some of the T cells might come from the graft donor. The sample in question was CD4+ T cells from blood, obtained 12 months after liver transplant. The J gene is TRBJ1-6, the V gene TRBV27, with unresolved D. The DNA for the CDR3 is TGTGCCAGCAGTTTACGCGGCAGGTTAGATAATTCACCCCTCCACTTT. This encodes CASSLRGRLDNSPLHF.